Reported below is one TCR beta chain. Its antigen is currently unknown. Each CDR3 protein gets one entry after TCRdb re-called the 5' RACE reads with MiXCR. Among about 320,000 distinct CDR3 sequences, 14% were seen once, and the ten largest hold 21%. J was trimmed by 5 bases and V by 2 bases; bases with no gene match: 6. The CDR3 totals 15 residues. The germline V gene encodes CDR1 DFQATT and CDR2 SNEGSKA (reference sequence). These data are taken from a study of T-cell memory formation after mild COVID-19. Study observations and caveats: CD4/CD8 balance held among clones contracting day 15 to 85, and later expanders leaned CD4+.

The chain recombines TRBV20-1 with TRBJ2-2, with 9 positions matching TRBD2. The TCR sequence derives from a young man who had mild COVID-19 (a few samples of this study predate the infection). Cell type and time point are not known. The sample taken for sequencing was PBMCs or a T cell subset sorted from them (not recorded which). CDR3 bases: TGCAGTGCTAGACCCAGCGGGGGGTTGACCGGGGAGCTGTTTTTT. Translating it yields CSARPSGGLTGELFF.